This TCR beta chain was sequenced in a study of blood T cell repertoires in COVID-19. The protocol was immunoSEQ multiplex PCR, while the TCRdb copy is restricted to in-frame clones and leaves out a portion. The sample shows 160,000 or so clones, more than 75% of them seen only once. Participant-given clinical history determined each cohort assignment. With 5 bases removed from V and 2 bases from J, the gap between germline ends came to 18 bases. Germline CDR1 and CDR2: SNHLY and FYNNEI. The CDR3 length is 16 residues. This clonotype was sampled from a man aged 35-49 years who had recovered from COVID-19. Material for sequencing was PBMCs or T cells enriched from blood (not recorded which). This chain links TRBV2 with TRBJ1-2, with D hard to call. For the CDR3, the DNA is TGTGCCAGCAGTACCCCAGGTGAGGGCGCGAACTATGGCTACACCTTC. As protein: CASSTPGEGANYGYTF.